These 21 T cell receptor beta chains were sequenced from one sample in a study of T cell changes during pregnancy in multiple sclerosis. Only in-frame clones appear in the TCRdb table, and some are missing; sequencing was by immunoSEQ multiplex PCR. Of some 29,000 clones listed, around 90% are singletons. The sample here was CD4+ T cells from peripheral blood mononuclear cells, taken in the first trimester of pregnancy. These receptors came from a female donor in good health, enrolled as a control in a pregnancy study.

The CDR3 sequence is CAISPGQGASGANVLTF. CDR3 nucleotides: TGTGCCATCAGTCCGGGACAGGGGGCGAGTGGGGCCAACGTCCTGACTTTC. V usage is TRBV10-3 and J usage is TRBJ2-6; TRBD1 aligns across 12 bases. Germline values: CDR1 ENHRY, CDR2 SYGVKD. V lost 5 bases to trimming and J lost 3 bases; unmatched junction nucleotides: 5. This CDR3 contains 17 residues.

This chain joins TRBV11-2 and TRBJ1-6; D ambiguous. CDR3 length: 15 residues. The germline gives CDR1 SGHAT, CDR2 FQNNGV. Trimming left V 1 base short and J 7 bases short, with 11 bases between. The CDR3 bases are TGTGCCAGCAGCTTAGGTACGGGAAGAAATTCACCCCTCCACTTT. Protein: CASSLGTGRNSPLHF.

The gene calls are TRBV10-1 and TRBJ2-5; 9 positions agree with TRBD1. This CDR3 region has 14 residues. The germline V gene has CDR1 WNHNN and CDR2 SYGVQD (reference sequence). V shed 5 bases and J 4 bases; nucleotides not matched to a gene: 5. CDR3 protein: CASSPGTGRETQYF. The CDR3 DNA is TGCGCCAGCAGTCCCGGGACAGGGAGAGAGACCCAGTACTTC.

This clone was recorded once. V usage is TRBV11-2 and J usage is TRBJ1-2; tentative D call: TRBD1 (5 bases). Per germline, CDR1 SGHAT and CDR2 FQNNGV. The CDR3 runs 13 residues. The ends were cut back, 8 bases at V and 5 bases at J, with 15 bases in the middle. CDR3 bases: TGTGCCAGCGAGCGGGGGGAAGGTTATGGCTACACCTTC. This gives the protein CASERGEGYGYTF.

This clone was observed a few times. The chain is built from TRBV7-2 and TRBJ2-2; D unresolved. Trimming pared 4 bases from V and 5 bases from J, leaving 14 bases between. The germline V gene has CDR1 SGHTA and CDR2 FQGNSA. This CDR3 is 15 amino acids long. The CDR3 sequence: CASSSRWMGTGELFF. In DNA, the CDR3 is TGTGCCAGCAGCTCGCGGTGGATGGGTACCGGGGAGCTGTTTTTT.

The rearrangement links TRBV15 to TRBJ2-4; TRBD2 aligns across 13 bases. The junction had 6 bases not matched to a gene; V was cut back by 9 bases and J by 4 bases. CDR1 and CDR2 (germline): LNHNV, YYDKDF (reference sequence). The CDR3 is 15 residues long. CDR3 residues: CATGTSGARKNIQYF. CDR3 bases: TGTGCCACTGGGACTAGCGGGGCGCGGAAAAACATTCAGTACTTC.

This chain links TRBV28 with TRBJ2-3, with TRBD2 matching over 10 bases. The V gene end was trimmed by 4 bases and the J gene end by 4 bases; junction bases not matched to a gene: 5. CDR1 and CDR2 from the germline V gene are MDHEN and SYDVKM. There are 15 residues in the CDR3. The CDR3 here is CASSSSGGGSDTQYF. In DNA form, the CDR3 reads TGTGCCAGCAGTTCGAGCGGGGGGGGTTCAGATACGCAGTATTTT.

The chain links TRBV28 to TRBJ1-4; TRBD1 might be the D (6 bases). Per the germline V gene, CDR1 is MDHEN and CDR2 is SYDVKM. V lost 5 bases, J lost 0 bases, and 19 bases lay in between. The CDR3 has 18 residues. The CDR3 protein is CASSASGLDRPTNEKLFF. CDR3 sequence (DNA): TGTGCCAGCAGTGCCTCGGGTTTGGACAGACCAACTAATGAAAAACTGTTTTTT.

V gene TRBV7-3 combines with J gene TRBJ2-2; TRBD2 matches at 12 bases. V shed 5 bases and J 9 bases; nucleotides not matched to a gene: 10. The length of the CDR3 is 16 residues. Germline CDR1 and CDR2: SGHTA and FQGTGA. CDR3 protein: CASSALAGGTSRELFF. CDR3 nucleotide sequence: TGTGCCAGCAGCGCCCTAGCGGGGGGGACCAGTCGGGAGCTGTTTTTT.

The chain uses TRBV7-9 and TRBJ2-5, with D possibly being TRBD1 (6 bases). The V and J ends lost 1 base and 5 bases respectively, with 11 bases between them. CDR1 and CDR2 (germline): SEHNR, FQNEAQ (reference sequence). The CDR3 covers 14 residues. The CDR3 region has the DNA TGTGCCAGCAGCTTAGATCTGAGGGGGGAGACCCAGTACTTC. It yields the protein CASSLDLRGETQYF.

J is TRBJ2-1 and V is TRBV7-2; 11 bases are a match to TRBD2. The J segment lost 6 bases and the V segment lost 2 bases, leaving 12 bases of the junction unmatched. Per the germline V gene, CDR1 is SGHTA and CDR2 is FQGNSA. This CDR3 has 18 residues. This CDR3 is CASSLSLYGTSGVNEQFF. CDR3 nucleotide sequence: TGTGCCAGCAGCTTATCCTTATACGGGACTAGCGGAGTCAATGAGCAGTTCTTC.

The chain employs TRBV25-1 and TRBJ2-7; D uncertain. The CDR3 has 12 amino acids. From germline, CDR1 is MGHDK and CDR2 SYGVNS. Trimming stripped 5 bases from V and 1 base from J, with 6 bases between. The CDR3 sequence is CASSTQSYEQYF. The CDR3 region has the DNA TGTGCCAGCAGTACACAATCCTACGAGCAGTACTTC.

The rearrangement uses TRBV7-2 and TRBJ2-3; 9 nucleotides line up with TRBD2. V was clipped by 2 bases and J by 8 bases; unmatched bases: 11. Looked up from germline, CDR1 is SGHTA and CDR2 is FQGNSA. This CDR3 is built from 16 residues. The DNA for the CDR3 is TGTGCCAGCAGCTTACATCGGAGTAGCGGGAGAGGTACGCAGTATTTT. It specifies CASSLHRSSGRGTQYF.

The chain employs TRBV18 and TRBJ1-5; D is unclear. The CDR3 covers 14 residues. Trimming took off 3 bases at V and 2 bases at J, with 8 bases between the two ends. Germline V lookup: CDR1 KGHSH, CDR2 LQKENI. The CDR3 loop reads CASSPGAGNQPQHF. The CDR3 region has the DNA TGTGCCAGCTCACCCGGTGCTGGCAATCAGCCCCAGCATTTT.

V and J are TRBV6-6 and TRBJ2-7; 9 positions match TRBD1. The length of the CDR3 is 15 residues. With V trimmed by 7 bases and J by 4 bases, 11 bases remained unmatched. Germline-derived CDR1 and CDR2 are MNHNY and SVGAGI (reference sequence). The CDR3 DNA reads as TGTGCCAGCATTAACTCCGGGACAGGGCATTACGAGCAGTACTTC. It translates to CASINSGTGHYEQYF.

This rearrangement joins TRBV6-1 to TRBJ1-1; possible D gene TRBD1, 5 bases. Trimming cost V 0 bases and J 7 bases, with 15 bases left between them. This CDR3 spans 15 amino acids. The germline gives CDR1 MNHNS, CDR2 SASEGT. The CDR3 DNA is TGTGCCAGCAGTGAAGCGATTCAGGGTAGAGGTGAAGCTTTCTTT. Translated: CASSEAIQGRGEAFF.

The DNA of the CDR3 is TGTGCCAGCAGCTTGGGGGGACAGGAACGGGAGCAGTACTTC. It encodes CASSLGGQEREQYF. The chain combines TRBV5-4 with TRBJ2-7; 8 bases are shared with TRBD1. Germline CDR1 and CDR2: SGHNT and YYREEE (reference sequence). The CDR3 consists of 14 residues. The V segment lost 0 bases and the J segment 7 bases; nucleotides outside the gene matches: 6.

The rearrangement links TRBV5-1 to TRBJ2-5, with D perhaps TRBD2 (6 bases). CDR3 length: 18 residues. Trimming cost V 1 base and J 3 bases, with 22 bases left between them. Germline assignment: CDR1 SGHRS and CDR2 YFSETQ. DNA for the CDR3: TGCGCCAGCAGCTTGAGGCCCCCCCGGGACTCCAAAAAAGAGACCCAGTACTTC. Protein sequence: CASSLRPPRDSKKETQYF. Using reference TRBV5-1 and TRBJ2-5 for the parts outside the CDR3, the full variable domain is KAGVTQTPRYLIKTRGQQVTLSCSPISGHRSVSWYQQTPGQGLQFLFEYFSETQRNKGNFPGRFSGRQFSNSRSEMNVSTLELGDSALYLCASSLRPPRDSKKETQYFGPGTRLLVL.

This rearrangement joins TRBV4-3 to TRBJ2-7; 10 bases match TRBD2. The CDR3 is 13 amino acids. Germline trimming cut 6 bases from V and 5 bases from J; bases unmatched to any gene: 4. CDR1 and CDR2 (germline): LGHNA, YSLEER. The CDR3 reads CASSPSGSHEQYF. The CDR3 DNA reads TGCGCCAGCAGTCCTAGCGGGAGCCACGAGCAGTACTTC.

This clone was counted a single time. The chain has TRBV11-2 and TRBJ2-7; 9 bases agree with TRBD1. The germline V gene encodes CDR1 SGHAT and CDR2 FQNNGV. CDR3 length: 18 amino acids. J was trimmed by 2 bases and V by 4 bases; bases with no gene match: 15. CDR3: CASSSISRRQGVAYEQYF. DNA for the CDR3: TGTGCCAGCAGCTCGATCTCGCGGCGACAGGGGGTTGCCTACGAGCAGTACTTC.

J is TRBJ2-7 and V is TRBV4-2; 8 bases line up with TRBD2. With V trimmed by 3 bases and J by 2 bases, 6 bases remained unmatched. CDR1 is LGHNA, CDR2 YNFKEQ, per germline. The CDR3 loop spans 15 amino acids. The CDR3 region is CASSQVSGVAYEQYF. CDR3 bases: TGTGCCAGCAGCCAGGTTAGCGGGGTTGCCTACGAGCAGTACTTC.